The 16 T cell receptor beta chains below were found in one sample sequenced in a study of technical replicates of blood from four donors. The repertoire was sequenced with immunoSEQ multiplex PCR; TCRdb's copy has only in-frame clones and lacks some. Of tens of thousands of clones in the sample, roughly 93% were seen once. The sequenced sample consisted of T cells isolated from PBMCs. All receptors come from a human donor in good health.

The rearrangement joins TRBV6-1 to TRBJ1-2; possible D gene TRBD1, 5 bases. V lost 4 bases and J 7 bases, leaving 10 bases between the germline ends. CDR1 and CDR2 from the germline V gene are MNHNS and SASEGT. CDR3 size: 12 residues. The CDR3 bases are TGTGCCAGCAGTGTGGGGGGAAGTGGCTACACCTTC. It yields the protein CASSVGGSGYTF.

The rearrangement links TRBV7-2 to TRBJ2-7; TRBD1 might be the D (6 bases). V dropped 5 bases and J dropped 3 bases, with 17 bases sitting between them. The CDR3 consists of 15 residues. CDR1 is SGHTA and CDR2 is FQGNSA in the germline V gene. The CDR3 is CASSRQVAGDYEQYF. CDR3 sequence (DNA): TGTGCCAGCAGCCGACAGGTAGCAGGGGACTACGAGCAGTACTTC. The complete variable domain, with remaining parts taken from reference TRBV7-2 and TRBJ2-7, reads GAGVSQSPSNKVTEKGKDVELRCDPISGHTALYWYRQSLGQGLEFLIYFQGNSAPDKSGLPSDRFSAERTGGSVSTLTIQRTQQEDSAVYLCASSRQVAGDYEQYFGPGTRLTVT.

The chain couples TRBV2 to TRBJ1-2; D uncertain. Trimming removed 7 bases from V and 4 bases from J, with 16 bases in between. Germline CDR1 is SNHLY and CDR2 is FYNNEI. The CDR3 extends over 14 amino acids. In nucleotides, the CDR3 is TGTGCCAGCATCAAAGAGGGCACCGCCTATGGCTACACCTTC. It is translated as CASIKEGTAYGYTF.

The chain employs TRBV9 and TRBJ1-4; D not resolved. V lost 2 bases and J lost 8, with 4 bases in between. The CDR3 is made up of 11 amino acids. The germline gives CDR1 SGDLS, CDR2 YYNGEE. The CDR3 nucleotides are TGTGCCAGCAGCGTGGGCGAAAAACTGTTTTTT. Protein sequence: CASSVGEKLFF.

The genes are TRBV2 and TRBJ2-3, with TRBD2 matching 9 bases. Germline CDR1 and CDR2: SNHLY and FYNNEI. V lost 4 bases to trimming and J lost 0 bases; unmatched junction nucleotides: 5. The CDR3 contains 16 residues. The CDR3 is CASSAPTSGSTDTQYF. CDR3 DNA: TGTGCCAGCAGTGCGCCCACTAGCGGGAGCACAGATACGCAGTATTTT. The full variable domain, its missing parts supplied by reference TRBV2 and TRBJ2-3, is EPEVTQTPSHQVTQMGQEVILRCVPISNHLYFYWYRQILGQKVEFLVSFYNNEISEKSEIFDDQFSVERPDGSNFTLKIRSTKLEDSAMYFCASSAPTSGSTDTQYFGPGTRLTVL.

This sequence joins TRBV2 and TRBJ2-2, with 10 bases identical to TRBD2. This CDR3 is built from 15 residues. V lost 4 bases to trimming and J lost 7 bases; unmatched junction nucleotides: 6. The V gene's germline CDR1 is SNHLY and CDR2 FYNNEI. CDR3 sequence reads: CASSALAGLSGELFF. The CDR3 DNA is TGTGCCAGCAGTGCACTAGCGGGGTTGAGCGGGGAGCTGTTTTTT.

The J gene is TRBJ1-4, the V gene TRBV7-9; TRBD1 matches at 7 bases. CDR1 and CDR2 from the germline V gene are SEHNR and FQNEAQ (reference sequence). This CDR3 is 17 amino acids long. Losses at the gene ends were 1 base for V and 5 bases for J; bases not matched to a gene: 10. The CDR3 DNA follows: TGTGCCAGCAGCTTAGGACAGGGAGGATGGGGAAATGAAAAACTGTTTTTT. Encoded protein: CASSLGQGGWGNEKLFF.

The rearrangement joins TRBV15 to TRBJ2-7; D gene uncertain. The CDR3 extends over 13 amino acids. The germline V and J ends were trimmed by 0 bases and 0 bases, with 3 bases remaining between them. Germline V gene sequence: CDR1 LNHNV, CDR2 YYDKDF (reference sequence). The CDR3 protein is CATSRDSSYEQYF. DNA of the CDR3: TGTGCCACCAGCAGAGACAGCTCCTACGAGCAGTACTTC.

The rearrangement joins TRBV18 to TRBJ1-2, with 10 nucleotides matching TRBD1. CDR1 is KGHSH and CDR2 is LQKENI in the germline V gene. J gave up 6 bases and V 0 bases, and 1 base lay outside the gene matches. The CDR3 has 14 residues. The CDR3, as DNA: TGTGCCAGCTCACCACCGGGACAGGGGAATGGCTACACCTTC. It translates to CASSPPGQGNGYTF.

This rearrangement joins TRBV15 to TRBJ2-1; 7 nucleotides align to TRBD2. The junction had 5 bases not matched to a gene; V was cut back by 0 bases and J by 6 bases. Germline values: CDR1 LNHNV, CDR2 YYDKDF (reference sequence). CDR3 size: 15 residues. The CDR3 protein is CATSREVREGNEQFF. The DNA for the CDR3 is TGTGCCACCAGCAGAGAAGTGAGGGAGGGCAATGAGCAGTTCTTC. The complete variable domain, with remaining parts taken from reference TRBV15 and TRBJ2-1, reads DAMVIQNPRYQVTQFGKPVTLSCSQTLNHNVMYWYQQKSSQAPKLLFHYYDKDFNNEADTPDNFQSRRPNTSFCFLDIRSPGLGDTAMYLCATSREVREGNEQFFGPGTRLTVL.

The gene calls are TRBV5-1 and TRBJ2-1; 8 nucleotides line up with TRBD2. Germline values: CDR1 SGHRS, CDR2 YFSETQ. With 4 bases clipped from V and 5 bases from J, the junction kept 2 bases outside the gene matches. The length of the CDR3 is 13 residues. The CDR3 sequence is CASSLGLDNEQFF. The CDR3 nucleotides are TGCGCCAGCAGCCTGGGACTAGACAATGAGCAGTTCTTC.

V is TRBV10-3 and J is TRBJ2-2, with 8 bases fitting TRBD2. Per germline, CDR1 ENHRY and CDR2 SYGVKD. Trimming cost V 10 bases and J 2 bases; bases outside gene matches: 3. This CDR3 is built from 13 residues. This chain's CDR3 is CATLAGNTGELFF. In DNA, the CDR3 is TGTGCCACCTTAGCGGGAAACACCGGGGAGCTGTTTTTT.

This clone was found once. In DNA form, the CDR3 reads TGTGCCAGCAGGGGAGTGGGGCTAGCGGGAGTCGAGCAGTACTTC. As protein: CASRGVGLAGVEQYF. This chain uses TRBV2 with TRBJ2-7, with TRBD2 matching 10 bases. The ends lost 6 bases at V and 6 bases at J; junction bases unmatched: 11. CDR1 SNHLY and CDR2 FYNNEI come from the germline V gene. The CDR3 extends over 15 amino acids.

The chain uses TRBV25-1 and TRBJ2-3; tentative D call: TRBD1 (5 bases). The CDR3 runs to 15 residues. V dropped 8 bases and J dropped 3 bases, with 18 bases sitting between them. The germline gives CDR1 MGHDK, CDR2 SYGVNS. CDR3 amino acids: CASHDSHSRTDTQYF. CDR3 DNA sequence: TGTGCCAGCCACGACAGTCATTCTCGGACAGATACGCAGTATTTT.

The chain is built from TRBV2 and TRBJ1-2; D uncertain. The ends were cut back, 2 bases at V and 4 bases at J, with 14 bases in the middle. The CDR3 contains 15 residues. From germline, CDR1 is SNHLY and CDR2 FYNNEI. CDR3 coding DNA: TGTGCCAGCAGTGAATACCCCCAAGCGTCCTATGGCTACACCTTC. Its protein is CASSEYPQASYGYTF.

The chain has TRBV7-8 and TRBJ2-7; 9 bases align to TRBD2. CDR3 length: 14 amino acids. V gave up 2 bases and J gave up 3 bases; unmatched junction bases: 2. Looked up from germline, CDR1 is SGHVS and CDR2 is FQNEAQ. The CDR3 region has the DNA TGTGCCAGCAGCTTAAGTAGCGGGAGCTACGAGCAGTACTTC. Protein: CASSLSSGSYEQYF.